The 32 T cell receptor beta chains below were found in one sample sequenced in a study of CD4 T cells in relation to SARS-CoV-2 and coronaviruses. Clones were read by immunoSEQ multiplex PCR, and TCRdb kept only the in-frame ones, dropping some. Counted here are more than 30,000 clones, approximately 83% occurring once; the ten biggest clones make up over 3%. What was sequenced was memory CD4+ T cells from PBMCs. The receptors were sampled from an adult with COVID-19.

CDR3 residues: CAQGGVGEDEQFF. The CDR3 DNA sequence: TGTGCCCAGGGCGGGGTAGGTGAAGATGAGCAGTTCTTC. V and J are TRBV30 and TRBJ2-1; TRBD2 might be the D (6 bases). Trimming stripped 8 bases from V and 8 bases from J, with 19 bases between. Germline V gives CDR1 GTSNPN, CDR2 SVGIG (reference sequence). The CDR3 covers 13 residues. Based on the CDR3 plus reference TRBV30 and TRBJ2-1, the full variable domain is SQTIHQWPATLVQPVGSPLSLECTVEGTSNPNLYWYRQAAGRGLQLLFYSVGIGQISSEVPQNLSASRPQDRQFILSSKKLLLSDSGFYLCAQGGVGEDEQFFGPGTRLTVL.

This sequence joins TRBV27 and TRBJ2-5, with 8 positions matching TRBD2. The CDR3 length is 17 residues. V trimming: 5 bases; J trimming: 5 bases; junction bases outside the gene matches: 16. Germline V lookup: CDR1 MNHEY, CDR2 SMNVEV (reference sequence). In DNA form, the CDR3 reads TGTGCCAGCAGTCCATCTCTGGTGCGGGAGGTCGGGGAGACCCAGTACTTC. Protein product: CASSPSLVREVGETQYF.

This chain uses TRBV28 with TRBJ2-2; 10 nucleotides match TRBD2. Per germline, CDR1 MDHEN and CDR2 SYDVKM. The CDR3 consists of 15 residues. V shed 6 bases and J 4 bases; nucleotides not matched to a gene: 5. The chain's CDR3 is CASSTSGIATGELFF. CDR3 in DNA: TGTGCCAGCAGCACTAGCGGGATTGCCACCGGGGAGCTGTTTTTT.

The CDR3 loop reads CAISELLPGQGAEKLFF. The CDR3 nucleotides read TGTGCCATCAGTGAGCTATTACCGGGACAGGGGGCAGAAAAACTGTTTTTT. The genes are TRBV10-3 and TRBJ1-4; 12 nucleotides agree with TRBD1. Germline CDR1 ENHRY, CDR2 SYGVKD. This CDR3 has 17 amino acids. The trim removed 2 bases at V and 8 bases at J, leaving 9 bases unmatched.

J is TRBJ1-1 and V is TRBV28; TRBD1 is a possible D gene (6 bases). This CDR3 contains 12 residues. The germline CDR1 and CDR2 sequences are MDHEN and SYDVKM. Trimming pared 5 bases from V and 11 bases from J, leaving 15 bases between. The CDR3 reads CASSLNRVEAFF. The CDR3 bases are TGTGCCAGCAGTCTAAACAGGGTGGAGGCTTTCTTT.

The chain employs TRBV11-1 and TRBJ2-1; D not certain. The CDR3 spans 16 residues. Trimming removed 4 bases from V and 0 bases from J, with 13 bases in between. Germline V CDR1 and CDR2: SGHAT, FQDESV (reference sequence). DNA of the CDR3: TGTGCCAGCAGCTCTAGGCTCATAATCTCCTACAATGAGCAGTTCTTC. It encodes CASSSRLIISYNEQFF. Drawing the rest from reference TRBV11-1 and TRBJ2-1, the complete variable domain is EAEVAQSPRYKITEKSQAVAFWCDPISGHATLYWYRQILGQGPELLVQFQDESVVDDSQLPKDRFSAERLKGVDSTLKIQPAELGDSAMYLCASSSRLIISYNEQFFGPGTRLTVL.

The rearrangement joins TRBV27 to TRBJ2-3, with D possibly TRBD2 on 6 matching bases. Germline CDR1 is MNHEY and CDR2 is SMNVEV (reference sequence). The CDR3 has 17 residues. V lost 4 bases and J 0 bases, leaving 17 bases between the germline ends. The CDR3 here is CASSSLKRRASTDTQYF. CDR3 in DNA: TGTGCCAGCAGTTCATTAAAAAGGAGGGCTAGCACAGATACGCAGTATTTT.

CDR3 nucleotides: TGCAGCGTTGCAGACGGGGGAGAGACCCAGTACTTC. As protein: CSVADGGETQYF. V and J are TRBV29-1 and TRBJ2-5; TRBD2 is a possible D gene (6 bases). The V gene's germline CDR1 is SQVTM and CDR2 ANQGSEA. The CDR3 extends over 12 amino acids. V was trimmed by 4 bases and J by 4 bases, leaving 10 bases between them.

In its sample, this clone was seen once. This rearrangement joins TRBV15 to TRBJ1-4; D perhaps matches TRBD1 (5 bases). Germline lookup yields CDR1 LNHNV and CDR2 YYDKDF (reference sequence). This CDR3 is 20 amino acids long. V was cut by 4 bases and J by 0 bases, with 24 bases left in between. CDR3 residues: CATSTGAGTVRIATNEKLFF. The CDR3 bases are TGTGCCACCAGCACCGGGGCGGGGACGGTTAGAATCGCAACTAATGAAAAACTGTTTTTT.

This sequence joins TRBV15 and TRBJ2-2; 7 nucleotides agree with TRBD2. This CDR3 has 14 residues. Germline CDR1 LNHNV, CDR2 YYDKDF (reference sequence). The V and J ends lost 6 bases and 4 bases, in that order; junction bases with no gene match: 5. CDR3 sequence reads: CATRREGGTGELFF. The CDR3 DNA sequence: TGTGCCACCAGAAGGGAGGGCGGCACCGGGGAGCTGTTTTTT.

In nucleotides, the CDR3 is TGTGCCAGCAGCCATCGGCGGCGGGACACAGATACGCAGTATTTT. This encodes CASSHRRRDTDTQYF. The chain uses TRBV6-5 and TRBJ2-3; D may be TRBD2 (6 bases). The CDR3 totals 15 residues. V shed 6 bases and J shed 2 bases, with 15 bases lying between them. In germline, CDR1 is MNHEY, CDR2 SVGAGI.

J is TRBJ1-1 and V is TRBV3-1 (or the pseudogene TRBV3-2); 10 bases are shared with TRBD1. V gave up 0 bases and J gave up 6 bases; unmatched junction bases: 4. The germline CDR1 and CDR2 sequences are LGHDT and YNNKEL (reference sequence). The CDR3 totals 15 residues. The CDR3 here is CASSQETGGRAEAFF. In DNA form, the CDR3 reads TGTGCCAGCAGCCAAGAGACAGGGGGCAGGGCTGAAGCTTTCTTT.

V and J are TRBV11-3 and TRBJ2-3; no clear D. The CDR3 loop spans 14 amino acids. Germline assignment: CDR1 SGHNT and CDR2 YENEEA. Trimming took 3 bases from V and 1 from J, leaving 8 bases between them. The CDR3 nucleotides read TGTGCCAGCAGCTTGGGATGGGGCACAGATACGCAGTATTTT. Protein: CASSLGWGTDTQYF.

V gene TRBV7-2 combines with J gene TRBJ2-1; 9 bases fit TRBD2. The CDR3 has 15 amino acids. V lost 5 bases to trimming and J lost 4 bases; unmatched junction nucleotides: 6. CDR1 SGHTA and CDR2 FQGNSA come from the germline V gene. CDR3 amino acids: CASSVSGRNYNEQFF. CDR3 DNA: TGTGCCAGCAGCGTTAGCGGGAGAAATTACAATGAGCAGTTCTTC. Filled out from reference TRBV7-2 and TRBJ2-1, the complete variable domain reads GAGVSQSPSNKVTEKGKDVELRCDPISGHTALYWYRQSLGQGLEFLIYFQGNSAPDKSGLPSDRFSAERTGGSVSTLTIQRTQQEDSAVYLCASSVSGRNYNEQFFGPGTRLTVL.

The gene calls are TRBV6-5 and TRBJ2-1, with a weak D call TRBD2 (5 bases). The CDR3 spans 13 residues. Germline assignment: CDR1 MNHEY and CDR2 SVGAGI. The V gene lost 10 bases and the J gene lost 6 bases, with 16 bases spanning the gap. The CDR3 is CANRREGSNEQFF. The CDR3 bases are TGTGCCAACCGACGAGAGGGCTCCAATGAGCAGTTCTTC.

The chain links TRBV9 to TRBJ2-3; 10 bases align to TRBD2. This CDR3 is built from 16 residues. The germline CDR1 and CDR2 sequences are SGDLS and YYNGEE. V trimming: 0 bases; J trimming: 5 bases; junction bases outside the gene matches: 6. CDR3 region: CASSVALAGVGDTQYF. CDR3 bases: TGTGCCAGCAGCGTAGCGCTAGCGGGAGTTGGAGATACGCAGTATTTT.

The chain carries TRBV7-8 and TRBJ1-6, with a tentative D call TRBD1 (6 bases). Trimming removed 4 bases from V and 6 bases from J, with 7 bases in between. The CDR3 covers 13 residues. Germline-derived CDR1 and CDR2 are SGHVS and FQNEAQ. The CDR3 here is CASSWDINSPLHF. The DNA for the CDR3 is TGTGCCAGCAGCTGGGACATTAATTCACCCCTCCACTTT. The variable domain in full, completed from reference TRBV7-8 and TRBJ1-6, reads GAGVSQSPRYKVAKRGQDVALRCDPISGHVSLFWYQQALGQGPEFLTYFQNEAQLDKSGLPSDRFFAERPEGSVSTLKIQRTQQEDSAVYLCASSWDINSPLHFGNGTRLTVT.

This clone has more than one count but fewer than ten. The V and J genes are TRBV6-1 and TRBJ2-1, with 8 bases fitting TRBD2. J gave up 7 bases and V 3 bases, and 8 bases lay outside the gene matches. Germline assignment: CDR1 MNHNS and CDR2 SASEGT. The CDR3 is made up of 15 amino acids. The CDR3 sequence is CASSDGVAGLNEQFF. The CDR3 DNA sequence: TGTGCCAGCAGTGATGGAGTAGCGGGATTAAATGAGCAGTTCTTC.

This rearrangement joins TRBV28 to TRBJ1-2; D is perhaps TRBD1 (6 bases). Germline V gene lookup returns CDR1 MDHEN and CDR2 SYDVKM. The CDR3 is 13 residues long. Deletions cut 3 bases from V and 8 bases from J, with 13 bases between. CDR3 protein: CASSFLQGRGYTF. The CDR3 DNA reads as TGTGCCAGCAGTTTCTTACAGGGCCGCGGCTACACCTTC.

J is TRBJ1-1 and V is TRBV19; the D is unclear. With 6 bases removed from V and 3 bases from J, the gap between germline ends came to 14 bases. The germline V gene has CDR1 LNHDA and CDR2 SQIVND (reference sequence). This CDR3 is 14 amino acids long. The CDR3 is CASRTRTTDTEAFF. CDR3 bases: TGTGCCAGTAGGACCAGGACCACCGACACTGAAGCTTTCTTT.

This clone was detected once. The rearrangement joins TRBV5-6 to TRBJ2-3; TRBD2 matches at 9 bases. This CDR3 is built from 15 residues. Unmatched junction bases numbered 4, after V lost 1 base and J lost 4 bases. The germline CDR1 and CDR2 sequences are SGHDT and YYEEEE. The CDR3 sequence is CASSLRSGSADTQYF. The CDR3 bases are TGTGCCAGCAGCTTGCGTAGCGGGAGTGCAGATACGCAGTATTTT.

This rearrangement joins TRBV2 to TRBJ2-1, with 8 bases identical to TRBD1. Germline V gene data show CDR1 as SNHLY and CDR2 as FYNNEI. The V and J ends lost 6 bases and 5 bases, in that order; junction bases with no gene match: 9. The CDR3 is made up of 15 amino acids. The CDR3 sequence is CASSPTGTGNNEQFF. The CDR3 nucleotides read TGTGCCAGCAGCCCTACCGGGACAGGTAACAATGAGCAGTTCTTC.

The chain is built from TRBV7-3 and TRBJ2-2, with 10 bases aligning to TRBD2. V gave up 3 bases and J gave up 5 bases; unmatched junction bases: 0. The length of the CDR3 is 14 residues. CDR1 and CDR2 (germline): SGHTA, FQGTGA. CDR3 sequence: CASSLTSGTGELFF. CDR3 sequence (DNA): TGTGCCAGCAGCTTGACTAGCGGGACCGGGGAGCTGTTTTTT.

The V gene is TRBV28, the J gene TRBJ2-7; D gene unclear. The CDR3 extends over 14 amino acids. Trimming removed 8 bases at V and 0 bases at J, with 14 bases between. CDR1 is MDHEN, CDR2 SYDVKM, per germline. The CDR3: CASQVVGRSYEQYF. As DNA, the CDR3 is TGTGCCAGCCAGGTCGTGGGTCGCTCCTACGAGCAGTACTTC.

Here the CDR3 DNA reads TGTGCCAGCACGGGACAGGGTAACTATGGCTACACCTTC. Protein product: CASTGQGNYGYTF. This chain uses TRBV2 with TRBJ1-2; 9 nucleotides agree with TRBD1. The V segment lost 7 bases and the J segment 1 base; nucleotides outside the gene matches: 1. Per germline, CDR1 SNHLY and CDR2 FYNNEI. The CDR3 consists of 13 residues.

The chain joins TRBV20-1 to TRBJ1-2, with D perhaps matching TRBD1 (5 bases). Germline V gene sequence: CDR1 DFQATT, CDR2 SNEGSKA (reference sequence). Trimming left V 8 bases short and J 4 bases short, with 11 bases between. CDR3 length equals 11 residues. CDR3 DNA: TGCAGTTTCAGGGTTAGCTATGGCTACACCTTC. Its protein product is CSFRVSYGYTF.

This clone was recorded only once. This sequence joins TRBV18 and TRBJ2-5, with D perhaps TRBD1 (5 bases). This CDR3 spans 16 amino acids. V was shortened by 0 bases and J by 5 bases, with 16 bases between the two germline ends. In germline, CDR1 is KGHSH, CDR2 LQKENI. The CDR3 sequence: CASSPPVSGFRETQYF. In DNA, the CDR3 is TGTGCCAGCTCACCACCCGTCTCAGGGTTTCGGGAGACCCAGTACTTC.

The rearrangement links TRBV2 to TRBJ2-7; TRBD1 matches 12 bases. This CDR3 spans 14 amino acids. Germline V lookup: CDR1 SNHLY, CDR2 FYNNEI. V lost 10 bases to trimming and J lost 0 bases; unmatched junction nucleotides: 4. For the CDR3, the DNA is TGTGCCACCCAGGGACAGGGGGCCTCCTACGAGCAGTACTTC. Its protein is CATQGQGASYEQYF.

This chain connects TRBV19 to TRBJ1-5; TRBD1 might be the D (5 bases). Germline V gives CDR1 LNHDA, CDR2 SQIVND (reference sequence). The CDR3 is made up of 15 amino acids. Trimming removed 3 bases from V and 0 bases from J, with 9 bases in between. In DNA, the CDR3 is TGTGCCAGTAGTATTAAGACAGCTAGCAATCAGCCCCAGCATTTT. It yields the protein CASSIKTASNQPQHF.

The CDR3 loop is CAIGLAEPTDTQYF. CDR3 sequence (DNA): TGTGCCATCGGACTAGCTGAGCCCACGGATACGCAGTATTTT. V gene TRBV10-3 combines with J gene TRBJ2-3; 8 bases are shared with TRBD2. V was clipped by 8 bases and J by 6 bases; unmatched bases: 10. Per the germline V gene, CDR1 is ENHRY and CDR2 is SYGVKD. The CDR3 length is 14 residues.

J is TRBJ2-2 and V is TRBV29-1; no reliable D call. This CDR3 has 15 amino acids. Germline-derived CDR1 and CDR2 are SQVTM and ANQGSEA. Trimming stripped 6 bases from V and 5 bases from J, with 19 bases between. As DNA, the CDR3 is TGCAGCGTCCTGACATCTTTCGGTTTAACCGGGGAGCTGTTTTTT. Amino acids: CSVLTSFGLTGELFF.

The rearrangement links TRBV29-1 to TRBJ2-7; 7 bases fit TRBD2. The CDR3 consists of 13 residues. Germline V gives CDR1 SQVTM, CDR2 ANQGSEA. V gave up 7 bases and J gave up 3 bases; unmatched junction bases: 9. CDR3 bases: TGCAGCGGTTCTAGCGGCCCTCACTACGAGCAGTACTTC. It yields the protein CSGSSGPHYEQYF.